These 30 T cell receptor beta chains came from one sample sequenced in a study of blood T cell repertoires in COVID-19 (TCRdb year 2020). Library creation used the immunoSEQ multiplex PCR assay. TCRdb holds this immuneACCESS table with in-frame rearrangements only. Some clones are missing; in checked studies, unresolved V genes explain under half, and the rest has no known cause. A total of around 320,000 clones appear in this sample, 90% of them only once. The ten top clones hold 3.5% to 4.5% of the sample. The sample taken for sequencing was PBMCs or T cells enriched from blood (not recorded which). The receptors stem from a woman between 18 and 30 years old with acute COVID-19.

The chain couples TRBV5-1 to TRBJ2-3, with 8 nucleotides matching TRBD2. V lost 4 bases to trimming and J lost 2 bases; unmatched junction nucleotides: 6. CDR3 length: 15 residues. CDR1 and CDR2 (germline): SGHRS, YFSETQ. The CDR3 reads CASSPLAGITDTQYF. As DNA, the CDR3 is TGCGCCAGCAGCCCTCTAGCGGGCATCACAGATACGCAGTATTTT.

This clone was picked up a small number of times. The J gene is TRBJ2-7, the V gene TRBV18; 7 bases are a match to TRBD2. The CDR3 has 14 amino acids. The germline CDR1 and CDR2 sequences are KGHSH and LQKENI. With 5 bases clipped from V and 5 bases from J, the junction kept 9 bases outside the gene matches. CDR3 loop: CASSIAGGDHEQYF. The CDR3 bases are TGTGCCAGCTCAATAGCGGGTGGGGACCACGAGCAGTACTTC.

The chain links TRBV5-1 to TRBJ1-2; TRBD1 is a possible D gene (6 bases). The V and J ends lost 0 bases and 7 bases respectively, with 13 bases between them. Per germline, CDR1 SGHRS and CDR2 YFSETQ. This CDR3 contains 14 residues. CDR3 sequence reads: CASSLVGASSGYTF. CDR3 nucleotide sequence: TGCGCCAGCAGCTTGGTGGGGGCCTCAAGTGGCTACACCTTC. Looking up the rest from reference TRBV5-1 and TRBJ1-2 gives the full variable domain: KAGVTQTPRYLIKTRGQQVTLSCSPISGHRSVSWYQQTPGQGLQFLFEYFSETQRNKGNFPGRFSGRQFSNSRSEMNVSTLELGDSALYLCASSLVGASSGYTFGSGTRLTVV.

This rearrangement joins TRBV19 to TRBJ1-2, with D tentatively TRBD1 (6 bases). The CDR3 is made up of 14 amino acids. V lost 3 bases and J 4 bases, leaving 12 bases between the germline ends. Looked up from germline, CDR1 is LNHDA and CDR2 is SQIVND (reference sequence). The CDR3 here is CASSISTGTYGYTF. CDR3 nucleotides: TGTGCCAGTAGTATTTCAACAGGGACCTATGGCTACACCTTC. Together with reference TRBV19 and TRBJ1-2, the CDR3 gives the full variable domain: DGGITQSPKYLFRKEGQNVTLSCEQNLNHDAMYWYRQDPGQGLRLIYYSQIVNDFQKGDIAEGYSVSREKKESFPLTVTSAQKNPTAFYLCASSISTGTYGYTFGSGTRLTVV.

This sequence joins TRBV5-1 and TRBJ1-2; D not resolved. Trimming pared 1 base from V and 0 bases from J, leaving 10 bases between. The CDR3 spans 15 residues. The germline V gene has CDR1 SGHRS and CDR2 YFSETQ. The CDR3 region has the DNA TGCGCCAGCAGCTTGCTACCTACTACTAACTATGGCTACACCTTC. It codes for CASSLLPTTNYGYTF.

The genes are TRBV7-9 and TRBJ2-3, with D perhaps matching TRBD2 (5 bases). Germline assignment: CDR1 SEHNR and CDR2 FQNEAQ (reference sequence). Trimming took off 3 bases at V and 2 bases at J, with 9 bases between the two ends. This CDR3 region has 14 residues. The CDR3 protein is CASSFFGITDTQYF. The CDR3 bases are TGTGCCAGCAGCTTTTTCGGGATCACAGATACGCAGTATTTT.

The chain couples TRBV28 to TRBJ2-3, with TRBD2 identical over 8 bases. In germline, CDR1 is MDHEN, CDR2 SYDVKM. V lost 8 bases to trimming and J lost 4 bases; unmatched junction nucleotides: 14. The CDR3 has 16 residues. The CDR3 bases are TGTGCCAGCCGAGGCCCCCGGGGGGGGGACGCAGATACGCAGTATTTT. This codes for CASRGPRGGDADTQYF. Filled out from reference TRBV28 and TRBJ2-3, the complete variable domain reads DVKVTQSSRYLVKRTGEKVFLECVQDMDHENMFWYRQDPGLGLRLIYFSYDVKMKEKGDIPEGYSVSREKKERFSLILESASTNQTSMYLCASRGPRGGDADTQYFGPGTRLTVL.

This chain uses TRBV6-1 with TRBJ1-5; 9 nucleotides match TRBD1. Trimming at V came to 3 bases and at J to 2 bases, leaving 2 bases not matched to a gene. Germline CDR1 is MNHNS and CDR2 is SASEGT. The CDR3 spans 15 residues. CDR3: CASSDRTGGNQPQHF. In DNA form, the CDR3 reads TGTGCCAGCAGTGACAGGACAGGGGGCAATCAGCCCCAGCATTTT.

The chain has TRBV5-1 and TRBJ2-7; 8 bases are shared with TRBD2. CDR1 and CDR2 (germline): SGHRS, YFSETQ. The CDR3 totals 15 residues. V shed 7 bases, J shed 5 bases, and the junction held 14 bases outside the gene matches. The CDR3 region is CASGHGGEALNEQYF. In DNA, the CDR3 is TGCGCCAGCGGCCACGGGGGGGAAGCTTTGAACGAGCAGTACTTC.

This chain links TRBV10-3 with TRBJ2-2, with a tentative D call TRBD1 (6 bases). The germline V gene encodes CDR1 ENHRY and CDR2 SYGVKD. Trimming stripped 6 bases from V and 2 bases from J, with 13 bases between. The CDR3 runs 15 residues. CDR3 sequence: CAISPGTLNTGELFF. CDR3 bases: TGTGCCATCAGCCCCGGGACACTCAACACCGGGGAGCTGTTTTTT.

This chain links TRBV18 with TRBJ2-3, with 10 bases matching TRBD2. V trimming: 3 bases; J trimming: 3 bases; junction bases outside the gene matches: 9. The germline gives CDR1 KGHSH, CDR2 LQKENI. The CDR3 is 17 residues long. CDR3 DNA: TGTGCCAGCTCACCCCGACGAACTAGCGGGATAACAGATACGCAGTATTTT. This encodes CASSPRRTSGITDTQYF.

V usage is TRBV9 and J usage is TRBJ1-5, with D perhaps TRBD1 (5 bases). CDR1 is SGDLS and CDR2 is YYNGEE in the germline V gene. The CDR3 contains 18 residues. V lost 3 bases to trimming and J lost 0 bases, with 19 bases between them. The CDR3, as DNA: TGTGCCAGCAGCGGGGGCCGCGGGGGGACTCTTAGCAATCAGCCCCAGCATTTT. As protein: CASSGGRGGTLSNQPQHF.

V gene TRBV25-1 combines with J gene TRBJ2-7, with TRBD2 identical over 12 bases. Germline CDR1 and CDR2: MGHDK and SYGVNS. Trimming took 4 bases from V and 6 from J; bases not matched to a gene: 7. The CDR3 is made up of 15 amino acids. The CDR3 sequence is CASSASLAGGFEQYF. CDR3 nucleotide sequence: TGTGCCAGCAGTGCGTCGCTAGCGGGAGGGTTCGAGCAGTACTTC.

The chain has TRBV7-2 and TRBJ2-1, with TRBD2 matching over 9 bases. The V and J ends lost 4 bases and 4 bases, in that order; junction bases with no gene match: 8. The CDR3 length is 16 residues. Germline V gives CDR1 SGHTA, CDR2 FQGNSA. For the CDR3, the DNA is TGTGCCAGCAGCTCCCTGGCGGGAGGGATTTACAATGAGCAGTTCTTC. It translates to CASSSLAGGIYNEQFF.

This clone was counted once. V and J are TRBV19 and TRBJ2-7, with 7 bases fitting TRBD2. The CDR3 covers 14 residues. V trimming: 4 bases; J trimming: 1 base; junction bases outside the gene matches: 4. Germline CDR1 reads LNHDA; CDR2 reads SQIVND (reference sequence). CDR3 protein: CASSTKAGSYEQYF. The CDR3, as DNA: TGTGCCAGTAGTACCAAAGCGGGGTCCTACGAGCAGTACTTC.

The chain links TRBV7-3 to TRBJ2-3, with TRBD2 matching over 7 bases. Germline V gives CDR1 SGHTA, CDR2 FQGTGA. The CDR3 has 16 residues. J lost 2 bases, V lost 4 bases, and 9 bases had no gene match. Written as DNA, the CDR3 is TGTGCCAGCAGCTCTGGACTAGACGGCTCCACAGATACGCAGTATTTT. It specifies CASSSGLDGSTDTQYF.

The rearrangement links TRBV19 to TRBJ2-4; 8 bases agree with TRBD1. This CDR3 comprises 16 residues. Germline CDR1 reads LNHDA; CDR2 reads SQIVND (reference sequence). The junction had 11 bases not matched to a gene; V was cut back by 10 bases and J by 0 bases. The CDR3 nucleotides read TGTGCCACCAGAGGACAGGGAGAATTAGCCAAAAACATTCAGTACTTC. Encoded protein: CATRGQGELAKNIQYF.

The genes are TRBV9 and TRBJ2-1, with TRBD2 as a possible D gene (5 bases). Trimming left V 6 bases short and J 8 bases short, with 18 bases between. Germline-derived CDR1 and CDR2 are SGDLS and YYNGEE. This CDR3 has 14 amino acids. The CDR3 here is CASNPSGKPHEQFF. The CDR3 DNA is TGTGCCAGCAATCCCAGCGGTAAGCCTCATGAGCAGTTCTTC. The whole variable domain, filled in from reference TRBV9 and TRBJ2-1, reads DSGVTQTPKHLITATGQRVTLRCSPRSGDLSVYWYQQSLDQGLQFLIQYYNGEERAKGNILERFSAQQFPDLHSELNLSSLELGDSALYFCASNPSGKPHEQFFGPGTRLTVL.

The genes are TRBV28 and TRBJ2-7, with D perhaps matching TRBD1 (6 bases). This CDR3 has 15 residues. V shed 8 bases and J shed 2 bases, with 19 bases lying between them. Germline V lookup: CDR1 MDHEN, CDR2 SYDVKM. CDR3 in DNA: TGTGCCAGCTCTTCCTCGACAGGTGTTACCTACGAGCAGTACTTC. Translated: CASSSSTGVTYEQYF.

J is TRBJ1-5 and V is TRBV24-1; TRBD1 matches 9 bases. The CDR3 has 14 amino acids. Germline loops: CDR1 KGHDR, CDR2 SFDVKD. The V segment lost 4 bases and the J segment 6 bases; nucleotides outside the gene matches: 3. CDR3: CATSEQGASQPQHF. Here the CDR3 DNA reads TGTGCCACCAGTGAACAGGGGGCTAGTCAGCCCCAGCATTTT.

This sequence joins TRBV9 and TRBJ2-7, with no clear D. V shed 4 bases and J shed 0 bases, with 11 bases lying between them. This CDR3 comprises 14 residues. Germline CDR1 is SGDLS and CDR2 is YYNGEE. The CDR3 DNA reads TGTGCCAGCAGCTTCAGCGATATCTCCTACGAGCAGTACTTC. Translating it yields CASSFSDISYEQYF.

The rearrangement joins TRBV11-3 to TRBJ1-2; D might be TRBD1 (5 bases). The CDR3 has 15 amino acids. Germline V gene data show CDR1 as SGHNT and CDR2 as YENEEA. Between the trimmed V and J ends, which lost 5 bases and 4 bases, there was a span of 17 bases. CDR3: CASSMGGVQPYGYTF. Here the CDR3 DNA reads TGTGCCAGCAGCATGGGAGGGGTACAACCCTATGGCTACACCTTC.

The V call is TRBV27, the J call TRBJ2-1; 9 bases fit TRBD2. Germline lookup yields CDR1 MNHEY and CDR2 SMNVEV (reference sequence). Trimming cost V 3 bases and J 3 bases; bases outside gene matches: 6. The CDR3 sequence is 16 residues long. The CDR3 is CASSLKGLAHYNEQFF. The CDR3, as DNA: TGTGCCAGCAGTTTGAAAGGACTAGCGCACTACAATGAGCAGTTCTTC.

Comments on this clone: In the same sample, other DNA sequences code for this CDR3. The CDR3 bases are TGTGCCAGCAGTCTCACCGGGTCTGGAAACACCATATATTTT. Its translation: CASSLTGSGNTIYF. This chain uses TRBV28 with TRBJ1-3; D is undetermined. Germline V gene lookup returns CDR1 MDHEN and CDR2 SYDVKM. The CDR3 has 14 amino acids. V lost 5 bases, J lost 1 base, and 9 bases lay in between.

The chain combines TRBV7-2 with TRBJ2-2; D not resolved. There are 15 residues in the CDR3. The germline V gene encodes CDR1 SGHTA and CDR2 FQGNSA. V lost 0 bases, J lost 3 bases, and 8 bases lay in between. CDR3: CASSLAVIDTGELFF. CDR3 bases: TGTGCCAGCAGCTTAGCAGTTATAGACACCGGGGAGCTGTTTTTT.

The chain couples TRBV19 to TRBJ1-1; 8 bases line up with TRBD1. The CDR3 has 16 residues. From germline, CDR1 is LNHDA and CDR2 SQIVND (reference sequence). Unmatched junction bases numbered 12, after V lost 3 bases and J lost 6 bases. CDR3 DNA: TGTGCCAGTAGTATCCGGAAAACAGGGGGGATCGCTGAAGCTTTCTTT. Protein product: CASSIRKTGGIAEAFF. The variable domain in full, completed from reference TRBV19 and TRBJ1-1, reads DGGITQSPKYLFRKEGQNVTLSCEQNLNHDAMYWYRQDPGQGLRLIYYSQIVNDFQKGDIAEGYSVSREKKESFPLTVTSAQKNPTAFYLCASSIRKTGGIAEAFFGQGTRLTVV.

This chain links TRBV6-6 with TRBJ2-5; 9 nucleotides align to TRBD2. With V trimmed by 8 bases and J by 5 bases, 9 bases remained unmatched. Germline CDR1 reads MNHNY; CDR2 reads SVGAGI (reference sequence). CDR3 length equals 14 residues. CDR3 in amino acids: CASALAGVSETQYF. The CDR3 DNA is TGTGCCAGCGCCTTAGCGGGAGTTTCCGAGACCCAGTACTTC.

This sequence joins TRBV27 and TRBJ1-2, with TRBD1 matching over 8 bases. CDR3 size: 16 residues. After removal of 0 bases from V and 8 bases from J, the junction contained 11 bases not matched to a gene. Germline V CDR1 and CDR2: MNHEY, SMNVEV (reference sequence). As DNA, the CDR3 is TGTGCCAGCAGTTTATCCGCCGGGCAGGGGGCGTCCGGCTACACCTTC. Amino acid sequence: CASSLSAGQGASGYTF.

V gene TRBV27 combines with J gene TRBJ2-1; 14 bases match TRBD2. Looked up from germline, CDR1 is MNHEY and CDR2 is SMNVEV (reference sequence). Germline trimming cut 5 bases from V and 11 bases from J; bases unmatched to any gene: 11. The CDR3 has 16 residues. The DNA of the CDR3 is TGTGCCAGCAGTCCACCCGGGACTAGCGGGAGAGCTAAGCAGTTCTTC. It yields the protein CASSPPGTSGRAKQFF.

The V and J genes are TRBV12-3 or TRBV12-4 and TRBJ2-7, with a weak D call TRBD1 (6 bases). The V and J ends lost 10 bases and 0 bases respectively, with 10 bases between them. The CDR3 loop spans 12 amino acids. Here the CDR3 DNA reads TGTGCCATCAGGACAGACTCCTACGAGCAGTACTTC. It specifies CAIRTDSYEQYF.